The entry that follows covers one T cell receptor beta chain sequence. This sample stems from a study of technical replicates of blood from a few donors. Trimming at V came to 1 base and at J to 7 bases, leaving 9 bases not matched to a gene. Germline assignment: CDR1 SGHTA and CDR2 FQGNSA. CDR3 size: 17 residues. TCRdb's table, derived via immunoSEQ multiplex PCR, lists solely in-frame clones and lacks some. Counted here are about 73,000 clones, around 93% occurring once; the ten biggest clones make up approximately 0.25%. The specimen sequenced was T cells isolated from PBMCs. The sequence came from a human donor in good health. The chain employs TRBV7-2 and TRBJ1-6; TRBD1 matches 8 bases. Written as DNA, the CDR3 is TGTGCCAGCAGCTTAGAAGGGGACAGGATAGCGAATTCACCCCTCCACTTT. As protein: CASSLEGDRIANSPLHF.